This is a list of T cell receptor beta chains from one sample in a study of hypomethylating agent response in myelodysplastic syndrome. Clones were sequenced by immunoSEQ multiplex PCR, and TCRdb holds only the in-frame ones, with some missing. The sample yields about 5,000 clones, 80% to 85% seen once. Sample: bone marrow, taken before or after starting hypomethylating agent treatment for myelodysplastic syndrome (not recorded which). These receptors were collected from a human donor with myelodysplastic syndrome. Each CDR3 is given with its conserved first and last residue. The order of the fields is clone size, D gene, V gene, CDR3 protein. D genes are given only for firm matches. Clone size is shown for a subset of rows, as once, few, many or a class of expanded clone.

.	TRBD2	TRBV15	CATSTSGRPQQFF
.	.	TRBV19	CASSIKSGSLNYGYTF
.	TRBD1	TRBV18	CASSPSGQGLEQYF
.	TRBD1	TRBV18	CASSPGQGNTEAFF
.	.	TRBV4-3	CASSQEFRGDTQYF
.	TRBD2	TRBV5-1	CASSLGGTSDETQYF
.	TRBD2	TRBV5-1	CASSLAELAGVGEQYF
.	TRBD1	TRBV27	CASSAYTRDRGGDTEAFF
.	.	TRBV5-1	CASKGDPTYNEQFF
few	TRBD1	TRBV19	CASSLQQGNQPQHF
.	TRBD1	TRBV5-4	CASSLGGGRGKNTEAFF
.	TRBD1	TRBV4-2	CASSQESGTGAFF
.	.	TRBV6-1	CASNPSEGMNTEAFF
.	.	TRBV19	CASSTTRTGELFF
.	TRBD1	TRBV2	CASSDEMTGISSYEQYF
.	.	TRBV5-1	CASSQWDDTYEQYF
.	TRBD1	TRBV6-5	CASSYDRDRRYEQYF
.	.	TRBV20-1	CSAKLLYEQYF
once	.	TRBV6-4	CASSDVSGEGLNTGELFF
.	.	TRBV11-2	CASSLDRGADTQYF
.	.	TRBV12-5	CASGLLAYGYTF
once	TRBD1	TRBV11-1	CASSLEGQVQTQYF
.	.	TRBV5-4	CASSLGGQLAKNIQYF
.	TRBD1	TRBV5-8	CASSLGQGARYGYTF
.	.	TRBV6-6	CASTGYPSYNEQFF
.	TRBD1	TRBV4-3	CASSQDSGTGYGYTF
.	TRBD2	TRBV29-1	CSAETGGGYEQYF
.	.	TRBV4-1	CASSHTGHLSFYGYTF
.	.	TRBV5-1	CASSLDYSGNTIYF
.	.	TRBV19	CASSLGRTDTQYF
.	.	TRBV19	CASSYGNTEAFF
.	.	TRBV6-5	CASSYGGSYEQYF
few	.	TRBV4-1	CATQGGSSGSYEQYF
.	.	TRBV25-1	CASSHPSTLIDGYTF
.	TRBD2	TRBV28	CASSLGGGRAGGYEQYF
.	TRBD2	TRBV7-2	CASSFLAGGSGELFF
.	.	TRBV27	CASSWRNNEQFF
.	.	TRBV5-1	CASSPGSGGGTEAFF
.	TRBD2	TRBV9	CASSATSGLFVTQYF
.	.	TRBV5-7	CASSLPELAKNIQYF
.	.	TRBV10-3	CAISVGSPNYGYTF
.	TRBD1	TRBV7-9	CASSSQATGVGYTF
once	TRBD1	TRBV28	CASSPRDRANYGYTF
.	.	TRBV19	CASSIGHRYDQPQHF
once	.	TRBV28	CASKLGGANYGYTF
.	.	TRBV6-1	CASTGGGSGETQYF
.	TRBD1	TRBV19	CASSIPGQGATDTQYF
.	TRBD1	TRBV16	CASSQWTGIETQYF
.	TRBD2	TRBV28	CASSTGGSGRENEQFF
once	.	TRBV2	CASSLGEADTQYF
.	TRBD2	TRBV10-2	CASRGGPSGSKNEQFF
few	.	TRBV18	CASSPDGDYGYTF
.	.	TRBV7-9	CASSPGGVGGNTIYF
.	.	TRBV19	CASISPQQTEAFF